The clone carrying this T cell receptor (beta chain) has only a few counts. Being one base from a much bigger clone, this may be a read error. This record belongs to a study of T cells generated in artificial thymic organoids. Germline CDR1 and CDR2: KGHSH and LQKENI. This CDR3 spans 17 amino acids. Semi-nested PCR with reverse primers in the TRAC or TRBC constant regions amplified each chain separately. MiXCR, applied by TCRdb to the 5' RACE reads, yields one record per CDR3 protein. Found here are around 2,500 distinct CDR3 sequences, roughly 10% of them singletons; the top ten hold about 2.9%. Sequencing used naive CD8+ T cells from the thymus. The subset is: CD3+TCRalphabeta+CD8SP T cells; for blood, CD45RO-CCR7+ naive CD8+ T cells. The TCR was taken from a human donor who gave cord blood stem cells for thymic organoid culture, a cardiac surgery patient who gave postnatal thymus, or a blood donor (not recorded which). The rearrangement uses TRBV18 and TRBJ1-3; 8 bases are a match to TRBD1. The CDR3 DNA follows: TGTGCCAGCTCACCACGCTCAGGGGGCCCCTCTGGAAGCACCATATATTTT. It specifies CASSPRSGGPSGSTIYF.